The sequence of this TCR beta chain was determined in a study of identical twins. Through template switching, a universal primer site was introduced, and the cDNA contained unique molecular identifiers. Each CDR3 protein gets one entry after TCRdb re-called the 5' RACE reads with MiXCR. The sample consists of about 890,000 distinct CDR3 sequences, approximately 13% of them appearing once. The CDR3 covers 15 residues. CDR1 and CDR2 (germline): SGHAT, FQNNGV. V dropped 2 bases and J dropped 3 bases, with 11 bases sitting between them. Notes on this clonotype: Its antigen is undetermined.

Whole-study results and caveats: Those out-of-frame alpha sequences shared by twins showed an excess of low generation probability. Reduced insertions were recorded for abundant cord blood beta clonotypes, with no such pattern in memory repertoires.

The sample was also reused in another study, on yellow fever vaccine responses in identical twins.

Sequencing used PBMCs. The chain has TRBV11-2 and TRBJ2-1; D call uncertain. The receptor was derived from a young woman in good health. CDR3 DNA: TGTGCCAGCAGCTTAAGCACTGCCAACTACAATGAGCAGTTCTTC. Its protein product is CASSLSTANYNEQFF.